The sequence of this T cell receptor beta chain was determined in a study of T cell responses to AZD1222 COVID-19 vaccine. The study's findings and limits: White British people made up most donors, females outnumbered males, and clonal diversity was possibly underestimated. Spike-specific TCR breadth and depth went up after people got two AZD1222 doses.

V shed 5 bases, J shed 4 bases, and the junction held 4 bases outside the gene matches. The length of the CDR3 is 14 residues. Looked up from germline, CDR1 is KGHSH and CDR2 is LQKENI. Here immunoSEQ multiplex PCR was the method, and the copy in TCRdb shows in-frame clones only, minus some. The table includes 120,000 or so clones, roughly nine tenths detected once. On this clone: Its cognate antigen is unknown.

The chain couples TRBV18 to TRBJ2-7, with 11 bases that match TRBD2. The input for sequencing was peripheral blood, taken on day 0 of AZD1222 vaccination. The clonotype comes from an adult in good health. The CDR3 DNA reads TGTGCCAGCTCATCTAGCGGGGGGAATTACGAGCAGTACTTC. Translation gives CASSSSGGNYEQYF.